The clone carrying this T cell receptor (beta chain) was seen at least ten times. Its antigen is not identified. TCRdb ran MiXCR on the reads and lists one entry per CDR3 protein. Here the sample spans more than 75,000 distinct CDR3 sequences, 3% to 4.5% being singletons. Deletions cut 0 bases from V and 9 bases from J, with 21 bases between. CDR1 is SGHDN, CDR2 FVKESK, per germline. This CDR3 is 18 amino acids long. The data derive from a study of T cell repertoires in cytomegalovirus infection. Study-level information: Carrying CMV and the relevant HLA type showed in public TCR beta signatures.

Study conclusions and caveats: Carriers of CMV plus the relevant HLA were identified by cumulative public TCR beta family frequency. There were HLA-C-restricted CMV-specific TCR beta clonotypes dominating the ex vivo response.

V gene TRBV14 combines with J gene TRBJ1-6, with a tentative D call TRBD1 (5 bases). The sequenced material came from PBMCs. This sequence originates from a human donor in good health (CMV status not recorded). Some clones in this sample may be carry-over from other donors' samples. CDR3 in amino acids: CASSQDKGGTGGRSPLHF. CDR3 nucleotides: TGTGCCAGCAGCCAAGATAAGGGCGGAACAGGCGGACGTTCACCCCTCCACTTT.